These 8 T cell receptor beta chains were all obtained from the same sample, sequenced in a study of metastatic and nonmetastatic thyroid tumors. Before thyroid surgery, none of the patients had received any treatment. Using MiXCR, TCRdb reanalyzed the PCR reads. The sample has approximately 41,000 clones, 28% seen once; the top ten hold 9.9%. Sequencing was carried out using blood. Receptors originate from a male donor with papillary thyroid cancer or a benign thyroid nodule (not recorded which). Some clones in this sample may be carry-over from other donors' samples.

This chain links TRBV18 with TRBJ1-6; a possible D gene is TRBD1 (6 bases). Germline values: CDR1 KGHSH, CDR2 LQKENI. The CDR3 totals 16 residues. V dropped 1 base and J dropped 7 bases, with 14 bases sitting between them. Here the CDR3 reads CASSPQGGGFNSPLHF. DNA of the CDR3: TGTGCCAGCTCACCACAAGGGGGGGGGTTCAATTCACCCCTCCACTTT.

This clone is judged medium-sized. The V gene is TRBV4-1, the J gene TRBJ2-7; tentatively, D is TRBD2 (5 bases). The germline gives CDR1 MGHRA, CDR2 YSYEKL. This CDR3 spans 13 amino acids. Trimming left V 3 bases short and J 2 bases short, with 8 bases between. CDR3 sequence (DNA): TGCGCCAGCAGCCAGGTACTAGCCTACGAGCAGTACTTC. This codes for CASSQVLAYEQYF.

This clone was counted ten times or more. The chain couples TRBV6-4 to TRBJ2-3, with 9 bases aligning to TRBD2. The CDR3 spans 16 residues. V shed 3 bases and J 6 bases; nucleotides not matched to a gene: 10. Germline V gives CDR1 MRHNA, CDR2 SNTAGT. The CDR3 loop reads CASSEGNSGGSDTQYF. In nucleotides, the CDR3 is TGTGCCAGCAGTGAAGGAAATAGCGGGGGTTCGGATACGCAGTATTTT.

The J gene is TRBJ1-3, the V gene TRBV11-3; perhaps TRBD1 as D (6 bases). CDR1 SGHNT and CDR2 YENEEA come from the germline V gene. The CDR3 runs 14 residues. Trimming took off 7 bases at V and 4 bases at J, with 14 bases between the two ends. The CDR3 loop is CASTTGSRGNTIYF. In nucleotides, the CDR3 is TGTGCCAGCACCACAGGGAGTCGAGGAAACACCATATATTTT.

This clone was picked up many times. The sample has other DNA sequences that encode this CDR3 too. J is TRBJ2-7 and V is TRBV19; D gene unclear. Germline V gives CDR1 LNHDA, CDR2 SQIVND (reference sequence). Trimming took off 6 bases at V and 3 bases at J, with 6 bases between the two ends. This CDR3 has 11 residues. The CDR3 here is CASRAGYEQYF. DNA of the CDR3: TGTGCCAGTAGGGCAGGCTACGAGCAGTACTTC. The entire variable domain, with the rest obtained from reference TRBV19 and TRBJ2-7, is as follows: DGGITQSPKYLFRKEGQNVTLSCEQNLNHDAMYWYRQDPGQGLRLIYYSQIVNDFQKGDIAEGYSVSREKKESFPLTVTSAQKNPTAFYLCASRAGYEQYFGPGTRLTVT.

The chain recombines TRBV6-5 with TRBJ2-7, with TRBD2 matching over 7 bases. Germline loops: CDR1 MNHEY, CDR2 SVGAGI. V shed 2 bases, J shed 4 bases, and the junction held 17 bases outside the gene matches. This CDR3 is built from 18 residues. The CDR3, as DNA: TGTGCCAGCAGTTACCGGGGAGGGCGGGCCCGCGGAGGGTACGAGCAGTACTTC. The encoded protein is CASSYRGGRARGGYEQYF.

Here the CDR3 DNA reads TGTGCCAGCAGTTCTAGTAATAGCTCGGGCGGAATGGGAACGCAGTATTTT. As protein: CASSSSNSSGGMGTQYF. The chain uses TRBV28 and TRBJ2-3; D remains ambiguous. In germline, CDR1 is MDHEN, CDR2 SYDVKM. Trimming pared 4 bases from V and 9 bases from J, leaving 26 bases between. CDR3 length: 17 residues.

With regard to this clone: As the CDR3 is not closed by the conserved phenylalanine or tryptophan, this likely results from a read error. This chain joins TRBV6-5 and TRBJ2-2; no reliable D call. The CDR3 has 13 residues. The germline V gene encodes CDR1 MNHEY and CDR2 SVGAGI. DNA for the CDR3: TGCGCCAGCAGTACTGGGTACACCGGGGAGCTGTTTCTT. This gives the protein CASSTGYTGELFL.